This T cell receptor beta chain was found in a study of T cells in Graves' hyperthyroidism and ophthalmopathy. Whole-study results and caveats: The majority of expanded thyroid clonotypes above 0.001 also appeared in blood.

This clonotype was detected a few times. Its target is not known. Germline CDR1 and CDR2: DFQATT and SNEGSKA (reference sequence). V lost 1 base to trimming and J lost 2 bases; unmatched junction nucleotides: 6. The length of the CDR3 is 16 residues. Amplified TCR beta CDR3 regions came from RNA transcripts. The HTBI primer set drove a first-round RT-PCR of the TCR CDR3. Each CDR3 protein gets one entry after TCRdb re-called the multiplex PCR reads with MiXCR. The sample lists fewer than 600,000 distinct CDR3 sequences, around 15% seen once, with around 14% in the top ten. Sequencing was done on a sample of blood. The V gene is TRBV20-1, the J gene TRBJ2-2; 8 positions agree with TRBD2. The sequence was collected from a woman aged 40 to 49 with Graves' hyperthyroidism. The CDR3, as DNA: TGCAGTGCTAGAGTGGGTAGCGGGGCTAACACCGGGGAGCTGTTTTTT. Its translation: CSARVGSGANTGELFF.